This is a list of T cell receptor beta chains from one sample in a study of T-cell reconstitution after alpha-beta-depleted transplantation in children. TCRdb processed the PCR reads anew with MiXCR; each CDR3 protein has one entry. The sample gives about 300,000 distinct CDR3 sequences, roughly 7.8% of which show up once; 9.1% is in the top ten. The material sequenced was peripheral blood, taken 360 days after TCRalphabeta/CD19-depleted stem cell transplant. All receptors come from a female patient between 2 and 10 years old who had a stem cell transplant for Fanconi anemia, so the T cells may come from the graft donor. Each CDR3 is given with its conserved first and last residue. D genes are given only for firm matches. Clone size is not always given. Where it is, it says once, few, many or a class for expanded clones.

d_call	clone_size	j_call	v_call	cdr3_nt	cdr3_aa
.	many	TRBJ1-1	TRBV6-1	TGTGCCAGCAGCTCCGGACGCTACATGAACACTGAAGCTTTCTTT	CASSSGRYMNTEAFF
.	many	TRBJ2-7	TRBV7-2	TGTGCCAGCAGCTTAGCCAGGGGCCCTAGCTCAGAGCAGTACTTC	CASSLARGPSSEQYF
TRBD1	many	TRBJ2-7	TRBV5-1	TGCGCCAGCAGCTTCCGGGACAGAAGCTACGAGCAGTACTTC	CASSFRDRSYEQYF
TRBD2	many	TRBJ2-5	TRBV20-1	TGCAGTGCTAGAGATGGGACTAGCGGGTTCCAAGAGACCCAGTACTTC	CSARDGTSGFQETQYF
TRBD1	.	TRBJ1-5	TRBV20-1	TGCAGTGCTGCTATCCGGGACAGGGGTTTTGGTCAGCCCCAGCATTTT	CSAAIRDRGFGQPQHF
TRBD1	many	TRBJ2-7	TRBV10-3	TGTGCCATCAGTGGCCAGGGACAGCTGTACGAGCAGTACTTC	CAISGQGQLYEQYF
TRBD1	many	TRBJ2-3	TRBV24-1	TGTGCCACCAGGGGGACAGGGTGGGGTGATACGCAGTATTTT	CATRGTGWGDTQYF
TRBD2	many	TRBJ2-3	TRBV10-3	TGTGCCACAGCGGGGGGTCGGGAAGATACGCAGTATTTT	CATAGGREDTQYF
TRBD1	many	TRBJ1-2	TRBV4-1	TGCGCCAGCAGCCAAGCAGACAGGGCTGACTATGGCTACACCTTC	CASSQADRADYGYTF
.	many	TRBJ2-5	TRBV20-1	TGCAGTGCTAGCTTGGTAGAACAAGAGACCCAGTACTTC	CSASLVEQETQYF
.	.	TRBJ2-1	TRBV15	TGTGCCACCCGAAGATCTGATGGGATTGAGCAGTTCTTC	CATRRSDGIEQFF
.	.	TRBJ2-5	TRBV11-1	TGTGCCAGCAGCTTTGTGTTCCGACCGGGGGTGGCCCAAGAGACCCAGTACTTC	CASSFVFRPGVAQETQYF
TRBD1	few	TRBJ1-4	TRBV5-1	TGCGCCAGCAGCTTCGGGACAGGGGACGAAAAACTGTTTTTT	CASSFGTGDEKLFF
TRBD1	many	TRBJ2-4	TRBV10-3	TGTGCCATCAGTGAGGCCAGGACAGGGGGATTAGCCAAAAACATTCAGTACTTC	CAISEARTGGLAKNIQYF
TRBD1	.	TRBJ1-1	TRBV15	TGTGCCACCAGCTTGACAGGGGCCGGGATGAACACTGAAGCTTTCTTT	CATSLTGAGMNTEAFF
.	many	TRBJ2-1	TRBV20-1	TGCAGTGCTAGAGATTTTGGTGGGAGGTTTGGAAGCTCCTACAATGAGCAGTTCTTC	CSARDFGGRFGSSYNEQFF
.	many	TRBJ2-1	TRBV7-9	TGTGCCAGCAGCTTCGTTGGAATGGGCTTTAACAATGAGCAGTTCTTC	CASSFVGMGFNNEQFF
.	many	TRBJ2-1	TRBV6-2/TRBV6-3	TGTGCCAGCAGGGGGTTCGCTGAGCAGTTCTTC	CASRGFAEQFF
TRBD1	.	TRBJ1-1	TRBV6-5	TGTGCCAGTTTCCAGGGGGGTGAAGCTTTCTTT	CASFQGGEAFF
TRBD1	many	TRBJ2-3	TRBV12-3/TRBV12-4	TGTGCCAGCAGTGAGACAGGGGGCACAGATACGCAGTATTTT	CASSETGGTDTQYF
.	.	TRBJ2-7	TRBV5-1	TGCGCCAGCAGCTCCGCAGGATCCTACGAGCAGTACTTC	CASSSAGSYEQYF
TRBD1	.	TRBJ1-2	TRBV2	TGTGCCAGCACCCCGGGACAGGCAAACTACTATGGCTACACCTTC	CASTPGQANYYGYTF
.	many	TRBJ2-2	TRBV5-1	TGCGCCAGCAGCTTGATAGGCCAGGGACTTACCGGGGAGCTGTTTTTT	CASSLIGQGLTGELFF
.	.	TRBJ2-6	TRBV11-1	TGTGCCAGCAGCTTAGTAGTGGGTTTGGGAGCCCCTGGGGCCAACGTCCTGACTTTC	CASSLVVGLGAPGANVLTF
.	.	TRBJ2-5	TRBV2	TGTGCCCTCAGTTTAGCCCCCCGTGTAGGGGCTCTTCAAGAGACCCAGTACTTC	CALSLAPRVGALQETQYF
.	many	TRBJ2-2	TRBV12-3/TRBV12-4	TGTGCCAGCAGTTTATATGTGGCAGGAGACACCGGGGAGCTGTTTTTT	CASSLYVAGDTGELFF
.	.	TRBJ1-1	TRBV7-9	TGTGCCAGCAGCTCGGGGGGGTCCGTTACTGAAGCTTTCTTT	CASSSGGSVTEAFF